Presented here are 22 T cell receptor beta chains from one specimen sequenced in a study of CD8+ T cells in alopecia areata. Isolated RNA was reverse transcribed into cDNA used as the sequencing template. Here immunoSEQ multiplex PCR was the method, and the copy in TCRdb shows in-frame clones only, minus some. The top ten hold 0.95% to 1% of the sample, which has 140,000 to 150,000 clones, 51% seen once. The starting material was CD4+ T cells sorted from blood, obtained at week 0. All receptors come from a human donor with alopecia areata.

This sequence joins TRBV11-2 and TRBJ2-2; D may correspond to TRBD1 or TRBD2 (6 bases each). V was cut by 5 bases and J by 6 bases, with 16 bases left in between. CDR1 is SGHAT, CDR2 FQNNGV, per germline. The CDR3 extends over 15 amino acids. CDR3 DNA: TGTGCCAGCAGCACGCTAGGGGGGAAGGCCGGGGAGCTGTTTTTT. Its translation is CASSTLGGKAGELFF.

In its sample, this clone was seen a few times. The CDR3 here is CASSSFLGYGEQFF. The CDR3 region has the DNA TGTGCCAGTAGTTCCTTTTTGGGATACGGTGAGCAGTTCTTC. The rearrangement links TRBV19 to TRBJ2-1; D unresolved. V was trimmed by 5 bases and J by 9 bases, leaving 17 bases between them. From germline, CDR1 is LNHDA and CDR2 SQIVND (reference sequence). This CDR3 region has 14 residues. Full variable domain (missing parts from reference TRBV19 and TRBJ2-1): DGGITQSPKYLFRKEGQNVTLSCEQNLNHDAMYWYRQDPGQGLRLIYYSQIVNDFQKGDIAEGYSVSREKKESFPLTVTSAQKNPTAFYLCASSSFLGYGEQFFGPGTRLTVL.

The table lists this clone with a few counts. J is TRBJ2-1 and V is TRBV19, with 7 bases identical to TRBD2. The germline V gene has CDR1 LNHDA and CDR2 SQIVND (reference sequence). The CDR3 length is 16 residues. Trimming took 7 bases from V and 0 from J; bases not matched to a gene: 9. The CDR3 DNA is TGTGCCAGTAACCCAAGGGGAGGGAGCTCCTACAATGAGCAGTTCTTC. Its protein is CASNPRGGSSYNEQFF. Complete variable domain (other parts from reference TRBV19 and TRBJ2-1): DGGITQSPKYLFRKEGQNVTLSCEQNLNHDAMYWYRQDPGQGLRLIYYSQIVNDFQKGDIAEGYSVSREKKESFPLTVTSAQKNPTAFYLCASNPRGGSSYNEQFFGPGTRLTVL.

DNA for the CDR3: TGTGCCAGCAGCTTAAGGCCCACACCCAGGGCCACTGAAGCTTTCTTT. Residues: CASSLRPTPRATEAFF. The gene calls are TRBV7-3 and TRBJ1-1, with D possibly being TRBD1 (5 bases). The CDR3 has 16 residues. Germline V gene lookup returns CDR1 SGHTA and CDR2 FQGTGA. V was trimmed by 1 base and J by 4 bases, leaving 16 bases between them.

This clone was seen just once. This chain uses TRBV30 with TRBJ2-7; TRBD2 matches at 8 bases. This CDR3 has 15 amino acids. Germline V gene sequence: CDR1 GTSNPN, CDR2 SVGIG (reference sequence). The J segment lost 2 bases and the V segment lost 3 bases, leaving 9 bases of the junction unmatched. The DNA for the CDR3 is TGTGCCTGGAGCGTTCCGGGACTAGGAACCTACGAGCAGTACTTC. This gives the protein CAWSVPGLGTYEQYF.

This chain links TRBV9 with TRBJ2-7; perhaps TRBD2 as D (6 bases). The germline CDR1 and CDR2 sequences are SGDLS and YYNGEE. V was cut by 0 bases and J by 1 base, with 11 bases left in between. This CDR3 spans 15 amino acids. The CDR3 reads CASSVGASESYEQYF. The CDR3 DNA sequence: TGTGCCAGCAGCGTAGGGGCTAGCGAATCCTACGAGCAGTACTTC.

The gene calls are TRBV30 and TRBJ1-1; the D is unclear. The germline V and J ends were trimmed by 4 bases and 3 bases, with 12 bases remaining between them. The CDR3 loop spans 13 amino acids. The germline CDR1 and CDR2 sequences are GTSNPN and SVGIG (reference sequence). The CDR3 DNA reads as TGTGCCTGGACCCCAGGACTGTACACTGAAGCTTTCTTT. Amino acids: CAWTPGLYTEAFF. The variable domain in full, completed from reference TRBV30 and TRBJ1-1, reads SQTIHQWPATLVQPVGSPLSLECTVEGTSNPNLYWYRQAAGRGLQLLFYSVGIGQISSEVPQNLSASRPQDRQFILSSKKLLLSDSGFYLCAWTPGLYTEAFFGQGTRLTVV.

The table lists this clone with a few counts. This specimen includes other DNA sequences encoding the same CDR3. V and J are TRBV7-9 and TRBJ1-1; D remains unclear. V lost 1 base, J lost 4 bases, and 1 base lay in between. Germline lookup yields CDR1 SEHNR and CDR2 FQNEAQ (reference sequence). CDR3 length: 11 residues. The CDR3 loop is CASSLVTEAFF. CDR3 bases: TGTGCCAGCAGCTTAGTCACTGAAGCTTTCTTT.

This rearrangement joins TRBV11-2 to TRBJ2-2, with D possibly being TRBD2 (6 bases). The V and J ends lost 0 bases and 5 bases respectively, with 13 bases between them. The V gene's germline CDR1 is SGHAT and CDR2 FQNNGV. The CDR3 loop spans 16 amino acids. The CDR3 bases are TGTGCCAGCAGCTTAGATTGGCAGGGAGGAACCGGGGAGCTGTTTTTT. Amino acids: CASSLDWQGGTGELFF. The variable domain in full, completed from reference TRBV11-2 and TRBJ2-2, reads EAGVAQSPRYKIIEKRQSVAFWCNPISGHATLYWYQQILGQGPKLLIQFQNNGVVDDSQLPKDRFSAERLKGVDSTLKIQPAKLEDSAVYLCASSLDWQGGTGELFFGEGSRLTVL.

J is TRBJ2-3 and V is TRBV5-6; possibly TRBD1 or TRBD2 for D (5 bases each). The V end was cut by 4 bases, the J end by 4 bases, with 13 bases between. In germline, CDR1 is SGHDT, CDR2 YYEEEE. The CDR3 covers 14 residues. CDR3 in amino acids: CASSTGTRADTQYF. In nucleotides, the CDR3 is TGTGCCAGCAGCACCGGGACCCGGGCAGATACGCAGTATTTT.

The J gene is TRBJ1-2, the V gene TRBV19; tentative D call: TRBD1 (5 bases). The ends were cut back, 6 bases at V and 8 bases at J, with 22 bases in the middle. Germline V gene lookup returns CDR1 LNHDA and CDR2 SQIVND (reference sequence). CDR3 length: 15 amino acids. This chain's CDR3 is CASRPTEDIRSGYTF. For the CDR3, the DNA is TGTGCCAGTAGACCCACCGAGGACATACGCAGCGGCTACACCTTC.

This clone was counted only a few times. One junction end disagrees with the germline gene, perhaps due to a read error. The V and J genes are TRBV7-7 and TRBJ2-5; D is tentatively TRBD1 or TRBD2 (5 bases each). CDR1 and CDR2 (germline): SSHAT, FNYEAQ (reference sequence). There are 14 residues in the CDR3. DNA of the CDR3: TGTGCTAGCAGCTTTACGTCAGGGACCGAGACCCAGTACTTC. Amino acids: CASSFTSGTETQYF.

The chain is built from TRBV30 and TRBJ1-1; perhaps TRBD1 as D (5 bases). Between the trimmed V and J ends, which lost 4 bases and 1 base, there was a span of 10 bases. Germline CDR1 is GTSNPN and CDR2 is SVGIG (reference sequence). The CDR3 totals 13 residues. The CDR3 DNA follows: TGTGCCTGGAAGCGGGGCTCGAACACTGAAGCTTTCTTT. This gives the protein CAWKRGSNTEAFF.

The gene calls are TRBV11-2 and TRBJ2-7; the D call may be TRBD1 or TRBD2 (5 bases each). The CDR3 covers 15 residues. Germline lookup yields CDR1 SGHAT and CDR2 FQNNGV. Trimming left V 1 base short and J 5 bases short, with 15 bases between. The CDR3 sequence: CASSLVRGSENEQYF. The CDR3 nucleotides are TGTGCCAGCAGCTTAGTGAGGGGTTCGGAAAACGAGCAGTACTTC.

This chain uses TRBV6-1 with TRBJ2-7; possibly TRBD2 for D (5 bases). Germline V gene data show CDR1 as MNHNS and CDR2 as SASEGT. CDR3 length equals 18 residues. Trimming pared 2 bases from V and 1 base from J, leaving 21 bases between. This CDR3 reads CASSESIWGAKGSYEQYF. The CDR3, as DNA: TGTGCCAGCAGTGAATCAATTTGGGGAGCGAAGGGATCCTACGAGCAGTACTTC.

The chain uses TRBV29-1 and TRBJ2-1; 8 bases are a match to TRBD2. Germline V CDR1 and CDR2: SQVTM, ANQGSEA. The CDR3 has 14 amino acids. V was clipped by 4 bases and J by 0 bases; unmatched bases: 2. As DNA, the CDR3 is TGCAGCGTTGGGACTAGCCTCTCCTACAATGAGCAGTTCTTC. This gives the protein CSVGTSLSYNEQFF.

The chain couples TRBV28 to TRBJ2-5; unclear D gene. V lost 1 base, J lost 4 bases, and 10 bases lay in between. CDR1 is MDHEN, CDR2 SYDVKM, per germline. The CDR3 totals 14 residues. CDR3 coding DNA: TGTGCCAGCAGTTTATCTGGTGTCCGAGAGACCCAGTACTTC. This translates into CASSLSGVRETQYF.

This sequence joins TRBV7-2 and TRBJ2-7; weak D call: TRBD2 (6 bases). Per the germline V gene, CDR1 is SGHTA and CDR2 is FQGNSA. Trimming cost V 5 bases and J 0 bases, with 17 bases left between them. This CDR3 has 16 amino acids. CDR3 in DNA: TGTGCCAGCAGCGTCTTCGGGACTGCAAGCTCCTACGAGCAGTACTTC. It codes for CASSVFGTASSYEQYF. The variable domain in full, completed from reference TRBV7-2 and TRBJ2-7, reads GAGVSQSPSNKVTEKGKDVELRCDPISGHTALYWYRQSLGQGLEFLIYFQGNSAPDKSGLPSDRFSAERTGGSVSTLTIQRTQQEDSAVYLCASSVFGTASSYEQYFGPGTRLTVT.

This clone was seen only once. This chain connects TRBV30 to TRBJ2-5; 8 bases agree with TRBD1. The CDR3 length is 16 residues. The junction had 13 bases not matched to a gene; V was cut back by 3 bases and J by 4 bases. CDR1 GTSNPN and CDR2 SVGIG come from the germline V gene (reference sequence). The CDR3 DNA follows: TGTGCCTGGAGGATGAAAGGGCAGGGGGCGAGAGAGACCCAGTACTTC. Translating it yields CAWRMKGQGARETQYF.

V gene TRBV5-1 combines with J gene TRBJ2-5; D remains ambiguous. The CDR3 consists of 13 residues. Between the trimmed V and J ends, which lost 4 bases and 4 bases, there was a span of 11 bases. In germline, CDR1 is SGHRS, CDR2 YFSETQ. The DNA of the CDR3 is TGCGCCAGCAGCCCCGGGTCGGGAGAGACCCAGTACTTC. Translation: CASSPGSGETQYF.

This clone was observed a few times. This chain joins TRBV19 and TRBJ2-7; either TRBD1 or TRBD2 may fit D (5 bases each). The CDR3 sequence is 15 residues long. Germline-derived CDR1 and CDR2 are LNHDA and SQIVND (reference sequence). The V and J ends lost 3 bases and 0 bases respectively, with 12 bases between them. The CDR3 region is CASSIGAGSSYEQYF. DNA of the CDR3: TGTGCCAGTAGTATCGGGGCAGGGAGCTCCTACGAGCAGTACTTC.

The chain has TRBV29-1 and TRBJ2-3; 8 bases align to TRBD2. V was clipped by 5 bases and J by 4 bases; unmatched bases: 11. Germline V gene data show CDR1 as SQVTM and CDR2 as ANQGSEA. The length of the CDR3 is 15 residues. CDR3 protein: CSVQSLTGGPDTQYF. The CDR3 bases are TGCAGCGTTCAATCCCTAACGGGAGGGCCAGATACGCAGTATTTT.